These 26 T cell receptor beta chains came from one sample sequenced in a study of neurological immune-mediated disorders. MiXCR, run by TCRdb on the 5' RACE reads, gives a single entry per CDR3 protein. In the table there are around 25,000 distinct CDR3 sequences, around 15% of which are singletons. Sequencing was carried out using PBMCs. Receptors originate from a woman in her forties with HTLV-1-associated myelopathy (HAM/TSP).

This clonotype has a count of ten or more. The chain uses TRBV20-1 and TRBJ2-1, with D possibly being TRBD2 (5 bases). Germline V gene sequence: CDR1 DFQATT, CDR2 SNEGSKA (reference sequence). The CDR3 sequence is 11 residues long. Deletions cut 5 bases from V and 7 bases from J, with 9 bases between. The CDR3 sequence: CSAPLANEQFF. The CDR3, as DNA: TGCAGTGCTCCCCTAGCTAATGAGCAGTTCTTC.

V usage is TRBV3-1 and J usage is TRBJ2-5; D gene uncertain. CDR1 is LGHDT, CDR2 YNNKEL, per germline (reference sequence). V was cut by 4 bases and J by 5 bases, with 14 bases left in between. CDR3 length equals 14 residues. The CDR3 reads CASSLEARHETQYF. The CDR3 DNA follows: TGTGCCAGCAGCCTAGAAGCTAGACATGAGACCCAGTACTTC.

Turning to this clonotype: The final CDR3 position lacks the conserved phenylalanine or tryptophan, pointing to a likely read error. The chain employs TRBV20-1 and TRBJ2-5; TRBD2 might be the D (5 bases). CDR1 is DFQATT, CDR2 SNEGSKA, per germline (reference sequence). Trimming removed 6 bases at V and 5 bases at J, with 16 bases between. The CDR3 consists of 13 residues. The chain's CDR3 is CSASSTTFETQYC. CDR3 DNA sequence: TGCAGTGCGTCCTCGACTACTTTTGAGACCCAGTACTGC.

This clonotype has ten or more counts. V usage is TRBV6-6 and J usage is TRBJ2-7, with 7 bases lining up with TRBD1. The ends lost 5 bases at V and 3 bases at J; junction bases unmatched: 10. The CDR3 consists of 15 residues. Germline V gives CDR1 MNHNY, CDR2 SVGAGI (reference sequence). The DNA of the CDR3 is TGTGCCAGCAGTCCCTCGGACAGGTTCAACTACGAGCAGTACTTC. This encodes CASSPSDRFNYEQYF.

This clonotype was detected ten times or more. The chain recombines TRBV10-2 with TRBJ2-7, with 7 bases fitting TRBD2. The J segment lost 4 bases and the V segment lost 8 bases, leaving 8 bases of the junction unmatched. CDR3 length: 13 residues. Germline assignment: CDR1 WSHSY and CDR2 SAAADI. In DNA, the CDR3 is TGCGCCAGCCGGGAGGAGCCGGAGTACGAGCAGTACTTC. Protein sequence: CASREEPEYEQYF.

This clonotype was recorded at least ten times. At one boundary the junction diverges from the germline segment, which might be a read error. The rearrangement uses TRBV7-7 and TRBJ2-1; TRBD2 matches at 9 bases. The V gene's germline CDR1 is SSHAT and CDR2 FNYEAQ (reference sequence). This CDR3 region has 15 residues. CDR3: CASSFSGGLYNEQFF. The CDR3 DNA follows: TGTGCTAGCAGCTTTAGCGGGGGCCTTTACAATGAGCAGTTCTTC.

This clonotype was observed at least ten times. The chain uses TRBV28 and TRBJ2-1; possible D gene TRBD1, 6 bases. CDR1 is MDHEN and CDR2 is SYDVKM in the germline V gene. The CDR3 extends over 14 amino acids. Trimming pared 5 bases from V and 0 bases from J, leaving 8 bases between. CDR3 residues: CASSPRGSYNEQFF. As DNA, the CDR3 is TGTGCCAGCAGTCCCAGGGGCTCCTACAATGAGCAGTTCTTC.

This clonotype came up many times. The chain carries TRBV5-1 and TRBJ2-6; perhaps TRBD2 as D (5 bases). Germline V gene sequence: CDR1 SGHRS, CDR2 YFSETQ. CDR3 length: 16 amino acids. V lost 4 bases to trimming and J lost 6 bases, with 17 bases between them. The CDR3 loop reads CASSPDGMEEANVLTF. Written as DNA, the CDR3 is TGCGCCAGCAGCCCGGACGGAATGGAGGAGGCCAACGTCCTGACTTTC.

This clonotype was counted many times. This sequence joins TRBV5-1 and TRBJ2-2; 11 bases fit TRBD2. Germline-derived CDR1 and CDR2 are SGHRS and YFSETQ. V was pared by 4 bases and J by 5 bases, with 4 bases of the junction left unmatched. The CDR3 contains 15 residues. CDR3 amino acids: CASSGVAGGTGELFF. CDR3 nucleotide sequence: TGCGCCAGCAGCGGAGTAGCGGGGGGGACCGGGGAGCTGTTTTTT. Full variable domain (missing parts from reference TRBV5-1 and TRBJ2-2): KAGVTQTPRYLIKTRGQQVTLSCSPISGHRSVSWYQQTPGQGLQFLFEYFSETQRNKGNFPGRFSGRQFSNSRSEMNVSTLELGDSALYLCASSGVAGGTGELFFGEGSRLTVL.

This clonotype was counted ten times or more. The V call is TRBV24-1, the J call TRBJ1-2; TRBD1 aligns across 8 bases. The CDR3 has 15 amino acids. The ends lost 4 bases at V and 3 bases at J; junction bases unmatched: 6. From germline, CDR1 is KGHDR and CDR2 SFDVKD. The CDR3 region has the DNA TGTGCCACCAGTGAGGCAGGGGGCGCGGACTATGGCTACACCTTC. It codes for CATSEAGGADYGYTF.

This chain connects TRBV9 to TRBJ2-3, with a weak D call TRBD2 (6 bases). The V end lost 1 base, the J end lost 2 bases, and 11 bases lay between the germline ends. Per germline, CDR1 SGDLS and CDR2 YYNGEE. The CDR3 has 15 amino acids. The DNA for the CDR3 is TGTGCCAGCAGCGTATTGGCGGGACCCACAGATACGCAGTATTTT. Translation gives CASSVLAGPTDTQYF.

This clonotype was seen at least ten times. The genes are TRBV5-1 and TRBJ2-5; the match to TRBD1 covers 9 bases. The germline V gene encodes CDR1 SGHRS and CDR2 YFSETQ. The CDR3 covers 14 residues. V lost 7 bases to trimming and J lost 5 bases; unmatched junction nucleotides: 9. DNA for the CDR3: TGCGCCAGCCATCCTGGGACAGGGCGGGAGACCCAGTACTTC. Protein sequence: CASHPGTGRETQYF.

This clonotype appeared once. This chain joins TRBV6-5 and TRBJ2-7, with 8 bases fitting TRBD1. Looked up from germline, CDR1 is MNHEY and CDR2 is SVGAGI. The CDR3 sequence is 14 residues long. The CDR3, as DNA: TGTGTCAGCAGGGAGACAGGGGAGTGCTACGAGCAGTACGTC. Translated: CVSRETGECYEQYV.

This clonotype was found many times. The chain employs TRBV20-1 and TRBJ2-7; 9 bases are a match to TRBD1. The CDR3 has 15 amino acids. Germline assignment: CDR1 DFQATT and CDR2 SNEGSKA (reference sequence). V lost 5 bases to trimming and J lost 0 bases; unmatched junction nucleotides: 8. The CDR3 sequence is CSARTGTGSSYEQYF. DNA of the CDR3: TGCAGTGCTCGAACCGGGACAGGGAGCTCCTACGAGCAGTACTTC.

This clonotype was recorded many times. The V gene is TRBV29-1, the J gene TRBJ2-4; D is perhaps TRBD1 or TRBD2 (5 bases each). Germline V lookup: CDR1 SQVTM, CDR2 ANQGSEA. Trimming took off 2 bases at V and 7 bases at J, with 12 bases between the two ends. This CDR3 region has 13 residues. The CDR3 DNA sequence: TGCAGCGTTGAACCGGGACCGACCAACATTCAGTACTTC. Protein sequence: CSVEPGPTNIQYF. The full variable domain, rest sourced from reference TRBV29-1 and TRBJ2-4, is SAVISQKPSRDICQRGTSLTIQCQVDSQVTMMFWYRQQPGQSLTLIATANQGSEATYESGFVIDKFPISRPNLTFSTLTVSNMSPEDSSIYLCSVEPGPTNIQYFGAGTRLSVL.

Ten or more counts support this clonotype. The gene calls are TRBV4-1 and TRBJ1-6, with D unresolved. In germline, CDR1 is MGHRA, CDR2 YSYEKL. V gave up 0 bases and J gave up 9 bases, with 6 bases separating them. The CDR3 runs 13 residues. The CDR3 region is CASSQDQGSPLHF. CDR3 nucleotides: TGCGCCAGCAGCCAAGATCAAGGTTCACCCCTCCACTTT.

This clonotype was seen at least ten times. The chain carries TRBV7-3 and TRBJ2-5; 9 bases match TRBD2. Germline lookup yields CDR1 SGHTA and CDR2 FQGTGA. The CDR3 extends over 17 amino acids. Trimming removed 6 bases from V and 3 bases from J; junction bases left unmatched: 14. This CDR3 reads CASSLGRRGGGEETQYF. Here the CDR3 DNA reads TGTGCCAGCAGTTTAGGCCGACGAGGCGGGGGGGAAGAGACCCAGTACTTC.

In this sample, this clonotype turned up many times. The V call is TRBV4-2, the J call TRBJ1-4; D not certain. CDR1 and CDR2 from the germline V gene are LGHNA and YNFKEQ. The CDR3 sequence is 16 residues long. The V end was cut by 0 bases, the J end by 6 bases, with 14 bases between. The CDR3 nucleotides read TGTGCCAGCAGCCAAGAACCGGAGGATTGGGATGAAAAACTGTTTTTT. It specifies CASSQEPEDWDEKLFF.

This clonotype was recorded at least ten times. The chain couples TRBV5-1 to TRBJ1-2; weak D call: TRBD1 (5 bases). This CDR3 contains 14 residues. CDR1 SGHRS and CDR2 YFSETQ come from the germline V gene. Trimming left V 0 bases short and J 2 bases short, with 8 bases between. The CDR3 protein is CASSLVSGNYGYTF. The CDR3 DNA reads TGCGCCAGCAGCTTGGTGTCAGGGAACTATGGCTACACCTTC.

At least ten counts were recorded for this clonotype. The CDR3 DNA is TGTGCCAGCAGCGTAGCGTCTAGCGGGGGCCAACTTCAAGAGACCCAGTACTTC. This gives the protein CASSVASSGGQLQETQYF. The rearrangement uses TRBV9 and TRBJ2-5; TRBD2 agrees at 10 bases. The CDR3 spans 18 residues. Germline loops: CDR1 SGDLS, CDR2 YYNGEE. V lost 0 bases and J lost 2; bases outside the gene matches: 10.

The genes are TRBV6-5 and TRBJ2-3; D may be TRBD2 (5 bases). V was shortened by 11 bases and J by 0 bases, with 12 bases between the two germline ends. There are 13 residues in the CDR3. Germline CDR1 MNHEY, CDR2 SVGAGI. The CDR3: CAVRRGSTDTQYF. DNA for the CDR3: TGTGCCGTCCGCCGGGGAAGCACAGATACGCAGTATTTT.

This clonotype has at least ten counts. This chain connects TRBV6-2 or TRBV6-3 to TRBJ2-7, with 13 bases lining up with TRBD2. Germline V gene lookup returns CDR1 MNHEY and CDR2 SVGEGT. The ends lost 6 bases at V and 2 bases at J; junction bases unmatched: 4. The length of the CDR3 is 15 residues. The CDR3 sequence: CASSDGLAGAYEQYV. CDR3 sequence (DNA): TGTGCCAGCAGCGACGGACTAGCGGGGGCCTACGAGCAGTACGTC.

This clonotype was recorded many times. The rearrangement joins TRBV3-1 to TRBJ2-7; D ambiguous. The CDR3 consists of 12 residues. Germline-derived CDR1 and CDR2 are LGHDT and YNNKEL (reference sequence). With 1 base removed from V and 6 bases from J, the gap between germline ends came to 7 bases. This chain's CDR3 is CASSQAESEQYF. The CDR3, as DNA: TGTGCCAGCAGCCAAGCAGAATCCGAGCAGTACTTC.

This clonotype has ten or more counts. At one of its ends the junction is not consistent with the germline gene, which may arise from a read error. The CDR3 sequence is CATSREPGTGDNEQFF. The CDR3 DNA reads as TGTGCCACCAGTAGAGAGCCCGGGACAGGGGACAATGAGCAGTTCTTC. The chain recombines TRBV15 with TRBJ2-1; 10 bases match TRBD1. CDR3 length: 16 residues. Germline V lookup: CDR1 LNHNV, CDR2 YYDKDF (reference sequence). Filled out from reference TRBV15 and TRBJ2-1, the complete variable domain reads DAMVIQNPRYQVTQFGKPVTLSCSQTLNHNVMYWYQQKSSQAPKLLFHYYDKDFNNEADTPDNFQSRRPNTSFCFLDIRSPGLGDTAMYLCATSREPGTGDNEQFFGPGTRLTVL.

Ten or more counts support this clonotype. CDR3 nucleotide sequence: TGTGCCAGTAGTACCGGGACCCCCCAGGGCGGCTACACCTTC. It codes for CASSTGTPQGGYTF. This chain links TRBV19 with TRBJ1-2, with D maybe TRBD1 (5 bases). The CDR3 extends over 14 amino acids. V lost 4 bases and J lost 8, with 17 bases in between. Germline V gene lookup returns CDR1 LNHDA and CDR2 SQIVND (reference sequence). Using reference TRBV19 and TRBJ1-2 for the parts outside the CDR3, the full variable domain is DGGITQSPKYLFRKEGQNVTLSCEQNLNHDAMYWYRQDPGQGLRLIYYSQIVNDFQKGDIAEGYSVSREKKESFPLTVTSAQKNPTAFYLCASSTGTPQGGYTFGSGTRLTVV.

Concerning this clonotype: A much larger clone lies a single base off, so this may be a read error. The V and J genes are TRBV6-1 and TRBJ1-1; D unresolved. The CDR3 extends over 13 amino acids. Germline CDR1 and CDR2: MNHNS and SASEGT. V shed 7 bases and J shed 1 base, with 10 bases lying between them. The CDR3 nucleotides are TGTGCCAGCACCAGAGGTACGAACACTGAAGCTTTCTTT. Translating gives CASTRGTNTEAFF.